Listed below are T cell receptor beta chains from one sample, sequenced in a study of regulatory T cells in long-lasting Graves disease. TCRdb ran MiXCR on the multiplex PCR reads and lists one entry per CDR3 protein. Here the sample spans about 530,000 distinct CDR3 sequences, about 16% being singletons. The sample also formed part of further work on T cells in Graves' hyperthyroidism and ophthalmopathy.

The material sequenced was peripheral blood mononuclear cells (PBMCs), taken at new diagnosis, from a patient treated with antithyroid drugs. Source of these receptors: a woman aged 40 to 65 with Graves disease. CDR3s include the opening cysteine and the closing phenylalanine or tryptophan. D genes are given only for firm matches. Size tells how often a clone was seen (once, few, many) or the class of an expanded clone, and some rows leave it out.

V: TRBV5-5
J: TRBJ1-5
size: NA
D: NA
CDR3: CASSTLGGDGNQPQHF
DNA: TGTGCCAGCAGCACCCTGGGCGGGGACGGCAATCAGCCCCAGCATTTT

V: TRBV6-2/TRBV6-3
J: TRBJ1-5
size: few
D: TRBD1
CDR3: CASRYRGLSNQPQHF
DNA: TGTGCCAGCAGGTACAGGGGGCTGAGCAATCAGCCCCAGCATTTT

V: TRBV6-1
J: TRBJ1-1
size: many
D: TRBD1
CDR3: CASGGQGGTEAFF
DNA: TGTGCCAGCGGGGGACAGGGTGGCACTGAAGCTTTCTTT

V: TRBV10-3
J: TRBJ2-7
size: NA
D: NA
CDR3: CAISDETASYEQYF
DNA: TGTGCCATCAGTGACGAGACAGCTTCCTACGAGCAGTACTTC

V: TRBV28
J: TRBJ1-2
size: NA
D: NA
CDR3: CASSLVPYGYTF
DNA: TGTGCCAGCAGTTTAGTCCCCTATGGCTACACCTTC

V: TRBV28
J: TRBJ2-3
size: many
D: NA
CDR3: CASSQDSPTDTQYF
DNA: TGTGCCAGCAGCCAGGACTCACCCACAGATACGCAGTATTTT

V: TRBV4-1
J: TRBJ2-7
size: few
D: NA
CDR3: CASSQETITEQYF
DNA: TGCGCCAGCAGCCAAGAGACTATTACCGAGCAGTACTTC

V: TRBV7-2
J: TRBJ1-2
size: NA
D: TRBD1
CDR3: CASSTRQGYYGYTF
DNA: TGTGCCAGCAGCACCCGACAGGGTTACTATGGCTACACCTTC

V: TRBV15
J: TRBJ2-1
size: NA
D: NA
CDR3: CATSSRGGHEQFF
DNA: TGTGCCACCAGCAGCCGGGGCGGACATGAGCAGTTCTTC

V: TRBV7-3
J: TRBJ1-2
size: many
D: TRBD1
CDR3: CASSHARGPGPNYGYTF
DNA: TGTGCCAGCAGCCACGCAAGGGGGCCAGGACCTAACTATGGCTACACCTTC

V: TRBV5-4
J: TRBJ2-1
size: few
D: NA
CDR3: CASSLISTEQFF
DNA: TGTGCCAGCAGCTTAATCTCCACTGAGCAGTTCTTC

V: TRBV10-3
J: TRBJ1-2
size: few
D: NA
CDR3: CAISGLDRGGYTF
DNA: TGTGCCATCAGTGGACTAGACAGAGGAGGCTACACCTTC

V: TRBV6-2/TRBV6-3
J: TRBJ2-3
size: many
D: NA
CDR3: CASSYTGHHTQYF
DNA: TGTGCCAGCAGTTACACGGGACACCATACGCAGTATTTT

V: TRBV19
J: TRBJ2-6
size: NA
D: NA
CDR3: CASSVNRADGANVLTF
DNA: TGTGCCAGTAGTGTTAACAGGGCAGATGGGGCCAACGTCCTGACTTTC

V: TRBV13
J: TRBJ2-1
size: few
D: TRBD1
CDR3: CASNERRTGDYNEQFF
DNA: TGTGCCAGCAACGAACGGCGGACAGGGGATTACAATGAGCAGTTCTTC

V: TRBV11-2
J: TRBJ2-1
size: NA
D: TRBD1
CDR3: CASSSTGATYNEQFF
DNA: TGTGCCAGCAGCTCCACAGGGGCGACATACAATGAGCAGTTCTTC

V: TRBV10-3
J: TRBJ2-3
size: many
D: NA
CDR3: CAISESEDTQYF
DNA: TGTGCCATCAGTGAGTCGGAAGATACGCAGTATTTT

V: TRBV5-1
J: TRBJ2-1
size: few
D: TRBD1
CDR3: CTSSLEGQGYNEQFF
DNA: TGCACCAGCAGTCTTGAGGGACAGGGATACAATGAGCAGTTCTTC

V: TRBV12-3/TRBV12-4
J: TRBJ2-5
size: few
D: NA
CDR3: CASTRGTNQETQYF
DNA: TGTGCCAGCACGAGGGGGACCAACCAAGAGACCCAGTACTTC

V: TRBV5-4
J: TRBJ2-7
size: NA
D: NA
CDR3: CASSYPDRKGNEQYF
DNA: TGTGCCAGCAGCTACCCTGACCGAAAGGGGAATGAGCAGTACTTC

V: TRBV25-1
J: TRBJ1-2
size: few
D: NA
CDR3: CASSETTIIGDGYTF
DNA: TGTGCCAGCAGTGAAACCACCATCATTGGCGATGGCTACACCTTC

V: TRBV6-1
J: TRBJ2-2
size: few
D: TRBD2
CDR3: CASSGLAGDTGELFF
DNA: TGTGCCAGCAGTGGACTAGCGGGGGACACCGGGGAGCTGTTTTTT

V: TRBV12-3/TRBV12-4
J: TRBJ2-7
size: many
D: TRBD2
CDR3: CASSHPGLAYEQYF
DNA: TGTGCCAGCAGTCATCCGGGACTAGCTTACGAGCAGTACTTC

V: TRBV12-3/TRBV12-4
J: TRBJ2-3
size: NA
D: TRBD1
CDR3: CASSGDRDSETDTQYF
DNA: TGTGCCAGCAGTGGGGACAGGGATTCGGAAACAGATACGCAGTATTTT

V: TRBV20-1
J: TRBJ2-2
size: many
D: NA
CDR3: CSAQEFRGNTGELFF
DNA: TGCAGTGCCCAAGAGTTCAGGGGAAACACCGGGGAGCTGTTTTTT

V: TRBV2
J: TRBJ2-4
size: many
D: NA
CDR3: CASYSAKNIQYF
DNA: TGTGCCAGCTACTCAGCCAAAAACATTCAGTACTTC